The 10 T cell receptor beta chains reported below all come from one sample, sequenced in a study of blood T cells in healthy people across ages. Together with a sample-barcoded 5' primer, a J-beta primer mix was included in a second PCR lasting about 7 to 11 cycles. In TCRdb, the 5' RACE reads were re-called with MiXCR into one record per CDR3 protein. The sample has fewer than 900,000 distinct CDR3 sequences; 36% are singletons. Sequenced: blood. Every receptor here comes from a man aged 18 to 29 in good health.

The chain has TRBV10-3 and TRBJ2-7, with D uncertain. V lost 0 bases, J lost 5 bases, and 14 bases lay in between. This CDR3 region has 15 residues. Germline loops: CDR1 ENHRY, CDR2 SYGVKD. CDR3 sequence (DNA): TGTGCCATCAGTGAGTCGTTAGGACGGCAACACGAGCAGTACTTC. It encodes CAISESLGRQHEQYF.

Note on this clonotype: A read error may be the cause here, since a much bigger clone is one base away. J is TRBJ2-4 and V is TRBV5-1; no firm D call. The DNA end favors TRBJ2-5, so the J call may be wrong. Germline V gene lookup returns CDR1 SGHRS and CDR2 YFSETQ. The CDR3 is made up of 15 amino acids. CDR3 DNA sequence: TGCGCCAGCAGCTTGGTCCCAGATTTAAGAGAGACCCAGTACTTC. Translated: CASSLVPDLRETQYF.

This clonotype occurred many times. V usage is TRBV4-3 and J usage is TRBJ2-5; D is unresolved. This CDR3 comprises 13 residues. Between the trimmed V and J ends, which lost 0 bases and 5 bases, there was a span of 7 bases. Germline CDR1 is LGHNA and CDR2 is YSLEER. CDR3 sequence (DNA): TGCGCCAGCAGCCAAGATCGTCGCGAGACCCAGTACTTC. Translating gives CASSQDRRETQYF.

This chain uses TRBV12-3 or TRBV12-4 with TRBJ2-2; 7 bases are a match to TRBD2. CDR3 size: 15 residues. Losses at the gene ends were 3 bases for V and 0 bases for J; bases not matched to a gene: 1. The CDR3 spells CASSLGTTNTGELFF. The CDR3 nucleotides are TGTGCCAGCAGTTTGGGGACTACGAACACCGGGGAGCTGTTTTTT.

This chain uses TRBV5-1 with TRBJ2-3, with 10 bases that match TRBD1. The CDR3 consists of 17 residues. The junction had 8 bases not matched to a gene; V was cut back by 1 base and J by 3 bases. Germline V gene sequence: CDR1 SGHRS, CDR2 YFSETQ. CDR3 protein: CASSLPGQGKVTDTQYF. The CDR3 DNA sequence: TGCGCCAGCAGCTTGCCGGGACAGGGGAAGGTTACAGATACGCAGTATTTT.

The chain uses TRBV29-1 and TRBJ1-5; D possibly corresponds to TRBD1 (5 bases). Germline V lookup: CDR1 SQVTM, CDR2 ANQGSEA. Trimming took 7 bases from V and 3 from J, leaving 13 bases between them. The CDR3 length is 13 residues. In DNA, the CDR3 is TGCAGCGCTGGGGCCAGTGCCAATCAGCCCCAGCATTTT. Translating it yields CSAGASANQPQHF.

The genes are TRBV20-1 and TRBJ1-1; D perhaps matches TRBD1 (5 bases). The germline V gene has CDR1 DFQATT and CDR2 SNEGSKA (reference sequence). This CDR3 contains 15 residues. Deletions cut 0 bases from V and 1 base from J, with 12 bases between. In DNA, the CDR3 is TGCAGTGCTAGAGATAACGGGGACGCGAACACTGAAGCTTTCTTT. It yields the protein CSARDNGDANTEAFF.

This chain joins TRBV7-3 and TRBJ1-2, with 7 bases lining up with TRBD1. Per germline, CDR1 SGHTA and CDR2 FQGTGA. V lost 5 bases, J lost 5 bases, and 11 bases stayed unmatched. The CDR3 loop spans 15 amino acids. The CDR3: CASSRDAGQPYGYTF. The CDR3 DNA is TGTGCCAGCAGCCGCGACGCGGGACAGCCTTATGGCTACACCTTC.

This clonotype was counted ten times or more. The J gene is TRBJ1-5, the V gene TRBV5-1, with 9 nucleotides matching TRBD1. Unmatched junction bases numbered 5, after V lost 5 bases and J lost 8 bases. The CDR3 sequence is 13 residues long. CDR1 is SGHRS and CDR2 is YFSETQ in the germline V gene. CDR3 in DNA: TGCGCCAGCAGTCTGGACAGGGGAAAGCCCCAGCATTTT. It translates to CASSLDRGKPQHF.

This clonotype was seen ten or more times. V usage is TRBV29-1 and J usage is TRBJ2-1, with D maybe TRBD1 (5 bases). Germline CDR1 reads SQVTM; CDR2 reads ANQGSEA. CDR3 size: 11 residues. V dropped 5 bases and J dropped 6 bases, with 8 bases sitting between them. CDR3 in amino acids: CSVPRANEQFF. CDR3 nucleotides: TGCAGCGTTCCCAGGGCCAATGAGCAGTTCTTC.